This T cell receptor (beta chain) was identified during a study of CXCR3-negative and CXCR3-positive naive CD8 T cells. Comment on this clonotype: Its antigen is unknown.

Study-level points and caveats: Naive cells positive for CXCR3 carried more hydrophobic TRB CDR3s than CXCR3-negative ones. In cryopreserved cells, CXCR3 expression partially decreased, and fresh PBMCs were used in most assays.

All TRB cDNA libraries came from 5' RACE performed with UMI labels. TCRdb re-called the 5' RACE reads; one entry per CDR3 protein, DNA not given. Recorded here are about 92,000 distinct CDR3 sequences; the top ten clones represent 0.8% to 0.85%. CD45RO-CCR7+CD27+CD95- defined naive CD8+ T cells. Per the germline V gene, CDR1 is DFQATT and CDR2 is SNEGSKA (reference sequence). The CDR3 loop spans 14 amino acids. This receptor was obtained from a human donor in good health. Some clones in this sample may be carry-over from other donors' samples. The V and J genes are TRBV20-1 and TRBJ1-3. Sequencing input: naive CXCR3+ CD8+ T cells from blood. Subset reported: CD45RO-CCR7+CD27+CD95- naive CD8+ T cells expressing CXCR3 (TNR3+). CDR3 residues: CSARDPQTGNTIYF.